The 26 T cell receptor beta chains in this list originate from one sample, sequenced in a study of technical replicates of blood from a handful of donors listed by TCRdb under 2017. The library was made by the immunoSEQ multiplex PCR assay. Entries here come from immuneACCESS through TCRdb and include only in-frame sequences with V and J called. Some clones fail to appear in such tables; in the studies checked, an unresolved V gene covers under half of the shortfall, and the cause of the remainder is unknown. The sample includes 55,000 to 75,000 clones, with around 87% observed a single time. Of the sample, 5.2% falls within the top ten clones. The specimen was PBMCs. These receptors all come from a human donor in good health. Some clones in this sample may be carry-over from other donors' samples.

This rearrangement joins TRBV5-4 to TRBJ2-3, with D tentatively TRBD2 (5 bases). V lost 0 bases and J 2 bases, leaving 10 bases between the germline ends. The CDR3 loop spans 15 amino acids. CDR1 is SGHNT, CDR2 YYREEE, per germline (reference sequence). The CDR3 nucleotides read TGTGCCAGCAGCTTGGCCGGGGTCCTCACAGATACGCAGTATTTT. Translation: CASSLAGVLTDTQYF.

The chain is built from TRBV20-1 and TRBJ1-1; D gene ambiguous. There are 11 residues in the CDR3. The germline CDR1 and CDR2 sequences are DFQATT and SNEGSKA (reference sequence). CDR3 region: CSSRPKTEAFF. In nucleotides, the CDR3 is TGCAGCTCCAGGCCGAAGACTGAAGCTTTCTTT.

This clone was seen only a few times. V usage is TRBV28 and J usage is TRBJ1-4, with D possibly TRBD1 on 6 matching bases. The CDR3 runs to 14 residues. V was clipped by 4 bases and J by 8 bases, with 14 bases between them. CDR1 and CDR2 (germline): MDHEN, SYDVKM. CDR3 in amino acids: CASSWTGTREKLFF. CDR3 in DNA: TGTGCCAGCAGTTGGACCGGGACAAGGGAAAAACTGTTTTTT.

V gene TRBV5-6 combines with J gene TRBJ1-5, with D perhaps TRBD1 (6 bases). The CDR3 length is 13 residues. The V gene lost 4 bases and the J gene lost 4 bases, with 9 bases spanning the gap. In germline, CDR1 is SGHDT, CDR2 YYEEEE. The CDR3 nucleotides are TGTGCCAGCAGCGTACAGGGTAATCAGCCCCAGCATTTT. Its translation is CASSVQGNQPQHF.

CDR3 nucleotide sequence: TGTGCCAGCAGTAGGGGCTTGGAGCAGTACTTC. Translation: CASSRGLEQYF. The rearrangement links TRBV11-3 to TRBJ2-7, with D possibly TRBD1 on 5 matching bases. The CDR3 is 11 amino acids. Germline V CDR1 and CDR2: SGHNT, YENEEA. V shed 6 bases and J shed 7 bases, with 10 bases lying between them.

The rearrangement uses TRBV2 and TRBJ1-5, with TRBD1 matching 7 bases. Trimming at V came to 6 bases and at J to 6 bases, leaving 8 bases not matched to a gene. The CDR3 has 14 amino acids. Looked up from germline, CDR1 is SNHLY and CDR2 is FYNNEI. CDR3 DNA: TGTGCCAGCAGAGCCGACAGGGAAGTTCAGCCCCAGCATTTT. Its protein is CASRADREVQPQHF.

The genes are TRBV27 and TRBJ1-4; D is perhaps TRBD1 (6 bases). CDR1 and CDR2 from the germline V gene are MNHEY and SMNVEV (reference sequence). Trimming pared 2 bases from V and 6 bases from J, leaving 13 bases between. The CDR3 is 15 amino acids. The CDR3 reads CASSLTGFVHEKLFF. In DNA, the CDR3 is TGTGCCAGCAGTTTAACAGGGTTCGTTCATGAAAAACTGTTTTTT.

This rearrangement joins TRBV6-5 to TRBJ2-5, with D perhaps TRBD2 (5 bases). The CDR3 totals 16 residues. The V end was cut by 4 bases, the J end by 7 bases, with 22 bases between. Germline V lookup: CDR1 MNHEY, CDR2 SVGAGI. In DNA, the CDR3 is TGTGCCAGCAGTTTAGACGGGGTTACCAACTGGGGGACCCAGTACTTC. Encoded protein: CASSLDGVTNWGTQYF.

The chain recombines TRBV7-9 with TRBJ2-1, with D hard to call. Between the trimmed V and J ends, which lost 3 bases and 8 bases, there was a span of 11 bases. Germline V gives CDR1 SEHNR, CDR2 FQNEAQ (reference sequence). This CDR3 has 13 amino acids. CDR3 protein: CASSFGSLYEQFF. DNA for the CDR3: TGTGCCAGCAGCTTTGGTAGTTTGTATGAGCAGTTCTTC.

The chain is built from TRBV10-3 and TRBJ1-1; 7 nucleotides agree with TRBD1. CDR1 is ENHRY and CDR2 is SYGVKD in the germline V gene. V was pared by 4 bases and J by 3 bases, with 11 bases of the junction left unmatched. CDR3 length: 16 residues. This CDR3 is CAISGGQGGKDTEAFF. CDR3 DNA sequence: TGTGCCATCAGTGGGGGGCAGGGGGGTAAGGACACTGAAGCTTTCTTT.

This clone was recorded a few times. The chain recombines TRBV12-5 with TRBJ1-1, with a possible D match to TRBD1 (5 bases). The CDR3 spans 18 residues. Germline CDR1 LGHNT, CDR2 FRNRAP. Trimming shortened V by 0 bases and J by 0 bases, and 17 bases separated the two germline ends. CDR3 amino acids: CASGLVLGIGAMNTEAFF. The CDR3 DNA is TGTGCTAGTGGTTTGGTACTGGGGATAGGGGCAATGAACACTGAAGCTTTCTTT.

Here the CDR3 DNA reads TGTGCCCTAGCGGGAATGGGTGAGCAGTTCTTC. Translated, it gives CALAGMGEQFF. The V and J genes are TRBV30 and TRBJ2-1; 9 bases map to TRBD2. This CDR3 contains 11 residues. V shed 8 bases, J shed 9 bases, and the junction held 5 bases outside the gene matches. Germline V gene data show CDR1 as GTSNPN and CDR2 as SVGIG (reference sequence).

V gene TRBV13 combines with J gene TRBJ2-7; 9 nucleotides match TRBD1. Trimming took 6 bases from V and 2 from J; bases not matched to a gene: 5. Per the germline V gene, CDR1 is PRHDT and CDR2 is FYEKMQ (reference sequence). This CDR3 has 14 residues. In DNA form, the CDR3 reads TGTGCCAGCAGACGGGGACAGGGAACCTACGAGCAGTACTTC. Its protein is CASRRGQGTYEQYF.

The CDR3: CATSRDPGFSYEQYF. CDR3 DNA: TGTGCCACCAGCAGAGATCCAGGATTTTCCTACGAGCAGTACTTC. The chain recombines TRBV15 with TRBJ2-7, with no clear D. CDR1 and CDR2 (germline): LNHNV, YYDKDF (reference sequence). The CDR3 is 15 amino acids. V lost 0 bases, J lost 1 base, and 10 bases lay in between.

The chain uses TRBV7-2 and TRBJ1-2; unclear D gene. CDR3 size: 14 residues. Germline CDR1 is SGHTA and CDR2 is FQGNSA. Deletions cut 1 base from V and 6 bases from J, with 12 bases between. The CDR3 loop is CASSLVQDGNGYTF. The CDR3 bases are TGTGCCAGCAGCTTAGTCCAGGACGGGAATGGCTACACCTTC.

About this clone: Other DNA sequences in this specimen translate into the identical CDR3. The chain links TRBV19 to TRBJ1-1, with D possibly TRBD1 on 5 matching bases. This CDR3 spans 14 amino acids. CDR1 LNHDA and CDR2 SQIVND come from the germline V gene (reference sequence). The V end lost 1 base, the J end lost 1 base, and 7 bases lay between the germline ends. The CDR3 sequence: CASSIGGQNTEAFF. The CDR3 DNA is TGTGCCAGTAGTATAGGTGGACAGAACACTGAAGCTTTCTTT.

The rearrangement uses TRBV7-2 and TRBJ1-6; D is ambiguous. Trimming pared 5 bases from V and 7 bases from J, leaving 15 bases between. This CDR3 is 15 amino acids long. Germline-derived CDR1 and CDR2 are SGHTA and FQGNSA. CDR3 DNA sequence: TGTGCCAGCAGCCCCCAGGTGTTCCCGAATTCACCCCTCCACTTT. As protein: CASSPQVFPNSPLHF.

V and J are TRBV5-1 and TRBJ2-1, with TRBD1 matching 8 bases. The CDR3 extends over 14 amino acids. Unmatched junction bases numbered 3, after V lost 4 bases and J lost 3 bases. Germline loops: CDR1 SGHRS, CDR2 YFSETQ. CDR3 sequence (DNA): TGCGCCAGCAGCCGGGACAGGTTCTACAATGAGCAGTTCTTC. This gives the protein CASSRDRFYNEQFF.

This chain joins TRBV4-3 and TRBJ2-3, with a weak D call TRBD1 (6 bases). V lost 4 bases and J 8 bases, leaving 13 bases between the germline ends. Germline CDR1 is LGHNA and CDR2 is YSLEER. The CDR3 length is 13 residues. DNA for the CDR3: TGCGCCAGCAGCCCCCCCAACAGGGCTACGCAGTATTTT. Translating gives CASSPPNRATQYF.

The J gene is TRBJ2-7, the V gene TRBV6-1; 7 positions match TRBD1. Germline lookup yields CDR1 MNHNS and CDR2 SASEGT. With 4 bases clipped from V and 0 bases from J, the junction kept 9 bases outside the gene matches. The CDR3 length is 16 residues. The CDR3 DNA reads TGTGCCAGCAGTGGACAAATACAGGGGCTCTCCTACGAGCAGTACTTC. Translation gives CASSGQIQGLSYEQYF.

The genes are TRBV18 and TRBJ2-7; no clear D. Trimming took 2 bases from V and 4 from J, leaving 15 bases between them. The CDR3 totals 15 residues. Per the germline V gene, CDR1 is KGHSH and CDR2 is LQKENI. The CDR3 loop reads CASSPNPPPTYEQYF. The CDR3 DNA reads TGTGCCAGCTCACCAAACCCCCCTCCCACATACGAGCAGTACTTC.

The gene calls are TRBV5-4 and TRBJ2-1, with 8 bases identical to TRBD2. Germline loops: CDR1 SGHNT, CDR2 YYREEE (reference sequence). With 1 base clipped from V and 8 bases from J, the junction kept 11 bases outside the gene matches. The CDR3 has 16 amino acids. CDR3 amino acids: CASSLKSGLAIDEQFF. The CDR3 coding sequence is TGTGCCAGCAGCTTGAAGAGCGGACTAGCAATAGATGAGCAGTTCTTC.

The rearrangement links TRBV6-6 to TRBJ1-4; no clear D gene. The length of the CDR3 is 13 residues. V was clipped by 7 bases and J by 8 bases, with 14 bases between them. Germline lookup yields CDR1 MNHNY and CDR2 SVGAGI (reference sequence). The CDR3 here is CASKSDSFEKLFF. The CDR3 bases are TGTGCCAGCAAATCGGACTCGTTCGAAAAACTGTTTTTT.

This sequence joins TRBV4-2 and TRBJ2-2, with TRBD1 matching over 10 bases. CDR3 length: 17 residues. After removal of 2 bases from V and 4 bases from J, the junction contained 7 bases not matched to a gene. The germline CDR1 and CDR2 sequences are LGHNA and YNFKEQ. The CDR3 bases are TGTGCCAGCAGCCAAATGGGACAGGGGCTTGGCACCGGGGAGCTGTTTTTT. It yields the protein CASSQMGQGLGTGELFF.

The rearrangement links TRBV10-2 to TRBJ2-3; D gene ambiguous. Trimming removed 5 bases at V and 3 bases at J, with 3 bases between. There are 11 residues in the CDR3. Germline CDR1 WSHSY, CDR2 SAAADI. The DNA for the CDR3 is TGCGCCAGCAGTTATACAGATACGCAGTATTTT. Its translation: CASSYTDTQYF.

The chain has TRBV7-3 and TRBJ2-3; 12 positions match TRBD2. The CDR3 is 19 residues long. Germline loops: CDR1 SGHTA, CDR2 FQGTGA. With 5 bases clipped from V and 0 bases from J, the junction kept 12 bases outside the gene matches. DNA for the CDR3: TGTGCCAGCAGCCCCTCGGGACTAGCGGGCCCTCGAAGCACAGATACGCAGTATTTT. This translates into CASSPSGLAGPRSTDTQYF. The variable domain in full, completed from reference TRBV7-3 and TRBJ2-3, reads GAGVSQTPSNKVTEKGKYVELRCDPISGHTALYWYRQSLGQGPEFLIYFQGTGAADDSGLPNDRFFAVRPEGSVSTLKIQRTERGDSAVYLCASSPSGLAGPRSTDTQYFGPGTRLTVL.